The 21 T cell receptor beta chains given below trace back to one sample, sequenced in a study of naive and memory T cell subsets. The study's findings and limits: Naive repertoires, especially CD8, held a few larger clonotypes, possibly memory cells re-expressing CD45RA.

Two oligonucleotides, mixed equimolar, formed the beta constant-region primer covering TRBC1 and TRBC2. The ligated cDNA underwent four PCR rounds using SP2 and nested alpha and beta constant-region primers. TCRdb processed the UMI-ligation and nested PCR reads anew with MiXCR; each CDR3 protein has one entry. The sample lists roughly 150,000 distinct CDR3 sequences; 22% were seen once. Their antigens are not known. Sequencing used naive CD4+ T cells from blood. The receptor set was obtained from a human donor in good health.

This clonotype was seen only a few times. The chain recombines TRBV12-5 with TRBJ1-3; D call uncertain. The CDR3 contains 14 residues. CDR1 is LGHNT, CDR2 FRNRAP, per germline. V was clipped by 0 bases and J by 1 base, with 4 bases between them. The CDR3 spells CASGLVQSGNTIYF. In DNA, the CDR3 is TGTGCTAGTGGTTTGGTACAGTCTGGAAACACCATATATTTT. The full variable domain, in which reference TRBV12-5 and TRBJ1-3 provide the parts outside the CDR3, is DARVTQTPRHKVTEMGQEVTMRCQPILGHNTVFWYRQTMMQGLELLAYFRNRAPLDDSGMPKDRFSAEMPDATLATLKIQPSEPRDSAVYFCASGLVQSGNTIYFGEGSWLTVV.

J is TRBJ2-7 and V is TRBV12-3 or TRBV12-4, with D possibly being TRBD1 (5 bases). Trimming left V 3 bases short and J 1 base short, with 16 bases between. The CDR3 has 16 amino acids. The CDR3 loop is CASSFWVIGASYEQYF. The CDR3 region has the DNA TGTGCCAGCAGTTTCTGGGTGATTGGGGCTTCCTACGAGCAGTACTTC.

This clonotype was picked up a small number of times. This chain joins TRBV5-1 and TRBJ2-7, with D possibly matching TRBD1 (5 bases). The CDR3 length is 17 residues. Germline CDR1 and CDR2: SGHRS and YFSETQ. The V gene lost 0 bases and the J gene lost 1 base, with 17 bases spanning the gap. CDR3 DNA: TGCGCCAGCAGCTTGGATCTTCGCCAGGGCCCATCCTACGAGCAGTACTTC. Translation gives CASSLDLRQGPSYEQYF.

V gene TRBV5-1 combines with J gene TRBJ1-1; 9 positions match TRBD1. Germline V gene lookup returns CDR1 SGHRS and CDR2 YFSETQ. The CDR3 runs 15 residues. With 4 bases clipped from V and 0 bases from J, the junction kept 4 bases outside the gene matches. The DNA for the CDR3 is TGCGCCAGCAGCGGATACAGGGGGCTGAACACTGAAGCTTTCTTT. It codes for CASSGYRGLNTEAFF. The full variable domain, in which reference TRBV5-1 and TRBJ1-1 provide the parts outside the CDR3, is KAGVTQTPRYLIKTRGQQVTLSCSPISGHRSVSWYQQTPGQGLQFLFEYFSETQRNKGNFPGRFSGRQFSNSRSEMNVSTLELGDSALYLCASSGYRGLNTEAFFGQGTRLTVV.

This clonotype was picked up a small number of times. V and J are TRBV10-3 and TRBJ2-7; D perhaps matches TRBD2 (5 bases). Per germline, CDR1 ENHRY and CDR2 SYGVKD. The CDR3 contains 16 residues. V was cut by 2 bases and J by 3 bases, with 17 bases left in between. In DNA, the CDR3 is TGTGCCATCAGTGAGCTGGGTGCGGGCGAGAGCTACGAGCAGTACTTC. Amino acid sequence: CAISELGAGESYEQYF.

In the case of this clonotype: A much larger clone sits a single nucleotide away, making a read error possible. The chain is built from TRBV7-2 and TRBJ2-7; 7 bases line up with TRBD1. This CDR3 comprises 13 residues. J gave up 3 bases and V 3 bases, and 2 bases lay outside the gene matches. Per the germline V gene, CDR1 is SGHTA and CDR2 is FQGNSA. CDR3 DNA sequence: TGTGCCAGCAGCTTGGGACAGTTCTACGAGCAGTACTTC. Its translation is CASSLGQFYEQYF.

A single count supports this clonotype. This chain joins TRBV12-5 and TRBJ1-2; possible D gene TRBD1, 6 bases. Germline V gives CDR1 LGHNT, CDR2 FRNRAP. The CDR3 has 15 residues. Trimming removed 0 bases at V and 1 base at J, with 9 bases between. The CDR3 protein is CASGLVNRVNYGYTF. CDR3 bases: TGTGCTAGTGGTTTGGTAAACAGGGTTAACTATGGCTACACCTTC.

This clonotype was detected a few times. V gene TRBV7-9 combines with J gene TRBJ1-5; 9 bases match TRBD1. Trimming took 6 bases from V and 7 from J; bases not matched to a gene: 10. Germline lookup yields CDR1 SEHNR and CDR2 FQNEAQ (reference sequence). This CDR3 is 15 amino acids long. This CDR3 is CASSRTGGARQPQHF. In DNA, the CDR3 is TGTGCCAGCAGTCGCACAGGGGGCGCCAGGCAGCCCCAGCATTTT. Complete variable domain (other parts from reference TRBV7-9 and TRBJ1-5): DTGVSQNPRHKITKRGQNVTFRCDPISEHNRLYWYRQTLGQGPEFLTYFQNEAQLEKSRLLSDRFSAERPKGSFSTLEIQRTEQGDSAMYLCASSRTGGARQPQHFGDGTRLSIL.

This clonotype was recorded a few times. The chain couples TRBV28 to TRBJ1-5; 10 nucleotides agree with TRBD1. Germline CDR1 reads MDHEN; CDR2 reads SYDVKM. The CDR3 totals 14 residues. J was trimmed by 7 bases and V by 8 bases; bases with no gene match: 8. CDR3 coding DNA: TGTGCCAGCCACGAGACAGGGGGCATCCAGCCCCAGCATTTT. It is translated as CASHETGGIQPQHF.

The rearrangement links TRBV10-3 to TRBJ2-7; TRBD2 is a possible D gene (6 bases). Germline CDR1 reads ENHRY; CDR2 reads SYGVKD. This CDR3 region has 14 residues. Trimming cost V 1 base and J 6 bases, with 13 bases left between them. The CDR3 loop reads CAISELSGWSEQYF. In DNA form, the CDR3 reads TGTGCCATCAGTGAGTTGAGCGGGTGGTCCGAGCAGTACTTC.

The V call is TRBV27, the J call TRBJ2-1; 11 bases agree with TRBD2. V shed 3 bases and J 7 bases; nucleotides not matched to a gene: 8. The germline gives CDR1 MNHEY, CDR2 SMNVEV (reference sequence). This CDR3 spans 16 amino acids. The CDR3 sequence is CASSLRLAGGSNEQFF. The CDR3 DNA reads TGTGCCAGCAGTTTGCGGCTAGCGGGAGGTTCAAATGAGCAGTTCTTC.

The J gene is TRBJ1-4, the V gene TRBV7-8; D unclear. CDR3 length: 15 amino acids. Germline V gene lookup returns CDR1 SGHVS and CDR2 FQNEAQ. Trimming cost V 2 bases and J 10 bases, with 17 bases left between them. In DNA, the CDR3 is TGTGCCAGCAGCTTACATATGACGTCCACCCTAAAACTGTTTTTT. This translates into CASSLHMTSTLKLFF.

The V gene is TRBV28, the J gene TRBJ2-7, with no clear D. Trimming left V 7 bases short and J 5 bases short, with 9 bases between. The CDR3 consists of 11 residues. Germline V gene sequence: CDR1 MDHEN, CDR2 SYDVKM. CDR3 region: CASTRWDEQYF. The CDR3 DNA sequence: TGTGCCAGCACCCGCTGGGACGAGCAGTACTTC.

This clonotype was counted at least ten times. The rearrangement uses TRBV5-1 and TRBJ2-3; no clear D gene. Germline CDR1 reads SGHRS; CDR2 reads YFSETQ. V was pared by 0 bases and J by 2 bases, with 4 bases between. This CDR3 contains 13 residues. The CDR3 DNA follows: TGCGCCAGCAGCTTGGAGGTCACAGATACGCAGTATTTT. Its translation is CASSLEVTDTQYF.

This clonotype came up a few times. This sequence joins TRBV6-2 or TRBV6-3 and TRBJ2-7; 7 bases line up with TRBD2. Germline V gene data show CDR1 as MNHEY and CDR2 as SVGEGT. The CDR3 runs 15 residues. V lost 2 bases to trimming and J lost 3 bases; unmatched junction nucleotides: 7. The CDR3 nucleotides are TGTGCCAGCAGTTACGGTATCGCTAGCGGCTACGAGCAGTACTTC. Its translation is CASSYGIASGYEQYF.

The rearrangement links TRBV11-2 to TRBJ2-7; TRBD1 might be the D (5 bases). Trimming pared 1 base from V and 1 base from J, leaving 17 bases between. Germline lookup yields CDR1 SGHAT and CDR2 FQNNGV. The CDR3 has 17 residues. The chain's CDR3 is CASSLGPRQPLSYEQYF. CDR3 nucleotides: TGTGCCAGCAGCTTAGGTCCCCGACAGCCCTTATCCTACGAGCAGTACTTC.

This clonotype was counted ten times or more. The chain carries TRBV29-1 and TRBJ2-2, with D perhaps given as TRBD1 or TRBD2 (5 bases each). V was pared by 1 base and J by 6 bases, with 9 bases between. CDR3 size: 13 residues. The germline CDR1 and CDR2 sequences are SQVTM and ANQGSEA. This chain's CDR3 is CSVEGRGAGELFF. The CDR3 bases are TGCAGCGTTGAAGGGCGAGGGGCCGGGGAGCTGTTTTTT.

This chain links TRBV5-6 with TRBJ2-6; a possible D gene is TRBD2 (5 bases). The V end was cut by 3 bases, the J end by 1 base, with 14 bases between. The CDR3 is made up of 17 amino acids. Per germline, CDR1 SGHDT and CDR2 YYEEEE. CDR3 sequence: CASSYLAAPSGANVLTF. For the CDR3, the DNA is TGTGCCAGCAGCTACCTAGCAGCTCCTTCTGGGGCCAACGTCCTGACTTTC.

This clonotype was detected many times. In nucleotides, the CDR3 is TGTGCCAGCAAGCGGGTCCCGACTAGCGGAATTAATGAGCAGTTCTTC. Amino acid sequence: CASKRVPTSGINEQFF. The chain combines TRBV6-5 with TRBJ2-1, with TRBD2 identical over 9 bases. The trim removed 7 bases at V and 7 bases at J, leaving 14 bases unmatched. The CDR3 loop spans 16 amino acids. Germline V gene data show CDR1 as MNHEY and CDR2 as SVGAGI.

V usage is TRBV12-3 or TRBV12-4 and J usage is TRBJ2-1; possible D gene TRBD1, 6 bases. The V gene lost 1 base and the J gene lost 7 bases, with 14 bases spanning the gap. The CDR3 is 15 residues long. The CDR3 nucleotides read TGTGCCAGCAGTTTAGGGCAGGGGATCGTAAATGAGCAGTTCTTC. It translates to CASSLGQGIVNEQFF.

The rearrangement joins TRBV10-3 to TRBJ2-7, with D hard to call. The CDR3 sequence is 15 residues long. Trimming took off 2 bases at V and 1 base at J, with 12 bases between the two ends. Germline CDR1 is ENHRY and CDR2 is SYGVKD. CDR3 residues: CAISERQLLSYEQYF. The CDR3 nucleotides are TGTGCCATCAGTGAGAGGCAGTTGCTATCCTACGAGCAGTACTTC.